Each of the 11 T cell receptor beta chains below was sequenced from the same sample in a study of PD-1 blockade in classical Hodgkin lymphoma. Time point specified: cycle 4 day 1 (C4D1), after 6 weeks of nivolumab. Each of the patients experienced relapse following autologous stem cell transplantation, and their brentuximab vedotin exposure differed. The method was immunoSEQ multiplex PCR; TCRdb's version includes in-frame clones alone and lacks a portion of them. Seen here are 40,000 to 55,000 clones, roughly 78% observed once, and the top ten hold roughly a third. The input for sequencing was peripheral blood mononuclear cells (PBMCs), taken before the fourth cycle of nivolumab. The receptor set was obtained from a human donor with classical Hodgkin lymphoma.

CDR3 coding DNA: TGCGCCAGCAGCCCTGGGACAGATGCAACTAATGAAAAACTGTTTTTT. This encodes CASSPGTDATNEKLFF. The V and J genes are TRBV5-1 and TRBJ1-4, with 7 bases lining up with TRBD1. The CDR3 length is 16 residues. J lost 0 bases, V lost 4 bases, and 6 bases had no gene match. Per the germline V gene, CDR1 is SGHRS and CDR2 is YFSETQ. Based on the CDR3 plus reference TRBV5-1 and TRBJ1-4, the full variable domain is KAGVTQTPRYLIKTRGQQVTLSCSPISGHRSVSWYQQTPGQGLQFLFEYFSETQRNKGNFPGRFSGRQFSNSRSEMNVSTLELGDSALYLCASSPGTDATNEKLFFGSGTQLSVL.

The chain combines TRBV2 with TRBJ2-1; D may be TRBD2 (5 bases). The V gene lost 6 bases and the J gene lost 5 bases, with 17 bases spanning the gap. The CDR3 is 15 amino acids. Looked up from germline, CDR1 is SNHLY and CDR2 is FYNNEI. This CDR3 reads CASRTGIFKNNEQFF. In DNA form, the CDR3 reads TGTGCCAGCAGAACCGGGATATTTAAAAACAATGAGCAGTTCTTC.

The chain carries TRBV27 and TRBJ1-6, with TRBD1 as a possible D gene (5 bases). From germline, CDR1 is MNHEY and CDR2 SMNVEV (reference sequence). CDR3 length equals 20 residues. V lost 0 bases, J lost 0 bases, and 18 bases lay in between. The CDR3 spells CASSLSTGLSVSSYNSPLHF. The CDR3, as DNA: TGTGCCAGCAGTTTATCTACGGGACTTTCCGTGAGCTCCTATAATTCACCCCTCCACTTT.

The V gene is TRBV29-1, the J gene TRBJ1-2; D perhaps matches TRBD1 (5 bases). The CDR3 consists of 14 residues. Germline CDR1 SQVTM, CDR2 ANQGSEA. Trimming cost V 6 bases and J 5 bases, with 19 bases left between them. CDR3 protein: CSVKYQGIGYGYTF. The CDR3 DNA follows: TGCAGCGTCAAATATCAGGGTATTGGGTATGGCTACACCTTC.

This chain links TRBV5-1 with TRBJ2-5, with TRBD2 as a possible D gene (6 bases). The V gene lost 2 bases and the J gene lost 3 bases, with 11 bases spanning the gap. Germline-derived CDR1 and CDR2 are SGHRS and YFSETQ. This CDR3 is built from 14 residues. CDR3 sequence: CASSFDPGEETQYF. The DNA of the CDR3 is TGCGCCAGCAGCTTCGATCCGGGAGAAGAGACCCAGTACTTC.

This chain connects TRBV18 to TRBJ1-1; D is possibly TRBD1 (5 bases). Trimming cost V 0 bases and J 10 bases, with 15 bases left between them. The CDR3 sequence is 14 residues long. The germline V gene encodes CDR1 KGHSH and CDR2 LQKENI. The CDR3 is CASSPPEGPPIAFF. The DNA for the CDR3 is TGTGCCAGCTCACCACCCGAGGGACCTCCGATAGCTTTCTTT.

V gene TRBV27 combines with J gene TRBJ2-3, with TRBD2 matching 11 bases. Germline lookup yields CDR1 MNHEY and CDR2 SMNVEV (reference sequence). This CDR3 region has 17 residues. With 2 bases clipped from V and 4 bases from J, the junction kept 8 bases outside the gene matches. DNA of the CDR3: TGTGCCAGCAGTTTAACTAGCGGGGGTCCATCCCCAGATACGCAGTATTTT. Translated: CASSLTSGGPSPDTQYF.

This clone has just one count. The rearrangement uses TRBV5-1 and TRBJ1-2, with D possibly TRBD1 on 6 matching bases. V was cut by 0 bases and J by 4 bases, with 13 bases left in between. The CDR3 is made up of 15 amino acids. The germline gives CDR1 SGHRS, CDR2 YFSETQ. The CDR3 bases are TGCGCCAGCAGCTTGGAAGCTTTGACAGGCTATGGCTACACCTTC. Residues: CASSLEALTGYGYTF.

In DNA form, the CDR3 reads TGTGCCAGCAGTGAGACAGGGTTCTCCGAGCAGTACTTC. Amino acids: CASSETGFSEQYF. The chain recombines TRBV25-1 with TRBJ2-7, with TRBD1 matching over 7 bases. Germline values: CDR1 MGHDK, CDR2 SYGVNS. The CDR3 totals 13 residues. Germline trimming cut 3 bases from V and 6 bases from J; bases unmatched to any gene: 5.

This rearrangement joins TRBV28 to TRBJ2-2, with TRBD1 as a possible D gene (6 bases). CDR3 size: 16 residues. CDR1 MDHEN and CDR2 SYDVKM come from the germline V gene. Between the trimmed V and J ends, which lost 2 bases and 3 bases, there was a span of 13 bases. The CDR3 here is CASSLVFGGYTGELFF. CDR3 DNA: TGTGCCAGCAGTTTAGTTTTTGGGGGCTACACCGGGGAGCTGTTTTTT.

The gene calls are TRBV6-6 and TRBJ2-6; D uncertain. This CDR3 has 16 residues. Deletions cut 2 bases from V and 0 bases from J, with 8 bases between. In germline, CDR1 is MNHNY, CDR2 SVGAGI (reference sequence). The CDR3 reads CASSYLPDSGANVLTF. The CDR3 coding sequence is TGTGCCAGCAGTTACCTACCAGACTCTGGGGCCAACGTCCTGACTTTC.